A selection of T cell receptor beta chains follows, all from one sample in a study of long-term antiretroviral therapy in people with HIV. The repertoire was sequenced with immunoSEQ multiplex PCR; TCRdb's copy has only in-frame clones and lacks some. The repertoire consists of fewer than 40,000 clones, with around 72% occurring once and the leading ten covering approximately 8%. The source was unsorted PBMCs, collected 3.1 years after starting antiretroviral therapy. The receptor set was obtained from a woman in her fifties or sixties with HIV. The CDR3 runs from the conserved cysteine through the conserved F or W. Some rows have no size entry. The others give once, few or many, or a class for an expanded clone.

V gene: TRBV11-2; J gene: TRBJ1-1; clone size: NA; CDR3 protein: CASSLHGTLNTEAFF
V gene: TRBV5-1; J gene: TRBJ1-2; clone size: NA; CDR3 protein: CASSDQGKNYGYTF
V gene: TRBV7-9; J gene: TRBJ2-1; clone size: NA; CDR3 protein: CASSLLLEWNEQFF
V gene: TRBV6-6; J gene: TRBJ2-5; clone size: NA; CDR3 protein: CASTDLQETQYF
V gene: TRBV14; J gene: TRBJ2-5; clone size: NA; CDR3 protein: CASSQEASSYSLETQYF
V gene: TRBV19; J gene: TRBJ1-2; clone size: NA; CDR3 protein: CASSPTGYYGYTF
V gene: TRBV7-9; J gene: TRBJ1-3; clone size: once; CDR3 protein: CASSLTGNTIYF
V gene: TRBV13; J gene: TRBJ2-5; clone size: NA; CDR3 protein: CASSTLGLAGGQMGETQYF
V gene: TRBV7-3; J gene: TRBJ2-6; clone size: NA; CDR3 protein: CASSPLAGAGANVLTF
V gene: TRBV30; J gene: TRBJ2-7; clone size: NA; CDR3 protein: CAWSPPLDRGRYEQYF
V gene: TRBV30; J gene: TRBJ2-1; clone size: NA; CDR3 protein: CAWSNPAHNEQFF
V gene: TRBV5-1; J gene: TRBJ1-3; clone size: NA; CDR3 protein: CASSLLGTGSGNTIYF
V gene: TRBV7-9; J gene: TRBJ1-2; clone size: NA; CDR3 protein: CASSSTRQGARGDYGYTF
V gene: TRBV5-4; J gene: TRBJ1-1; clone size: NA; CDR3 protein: CASSSGTSLGTEAFF
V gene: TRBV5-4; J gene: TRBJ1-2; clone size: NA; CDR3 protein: CASSARVNYGYTF
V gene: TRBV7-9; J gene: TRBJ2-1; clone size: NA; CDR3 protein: CASSLEGGGMNEQFF
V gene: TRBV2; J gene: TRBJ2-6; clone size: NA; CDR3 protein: CASRPRDRGSGGANVLTF
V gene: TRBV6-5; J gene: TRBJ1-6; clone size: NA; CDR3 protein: CASRGQGVNSPLHF
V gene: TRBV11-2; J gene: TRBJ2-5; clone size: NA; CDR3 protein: CASSLEVAGGPQETQYF
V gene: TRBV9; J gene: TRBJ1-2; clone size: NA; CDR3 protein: CASRGDRWNYGYTF
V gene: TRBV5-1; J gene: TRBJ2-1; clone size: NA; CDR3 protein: CASSLGQGNNEQFF
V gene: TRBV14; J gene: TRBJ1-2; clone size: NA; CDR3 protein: CASSQNRGQGHGGYTF
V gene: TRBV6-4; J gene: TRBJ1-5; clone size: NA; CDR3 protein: CARAMGDLNQPQHF
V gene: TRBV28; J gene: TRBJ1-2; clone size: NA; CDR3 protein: CASSYWAKWGADSYGYTF
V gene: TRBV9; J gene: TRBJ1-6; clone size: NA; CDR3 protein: CASTATINSPLHF
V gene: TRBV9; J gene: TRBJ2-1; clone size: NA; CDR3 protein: CASSARNYNEQFF
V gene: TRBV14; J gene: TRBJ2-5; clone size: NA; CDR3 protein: CASSPPRQGGKETQYF
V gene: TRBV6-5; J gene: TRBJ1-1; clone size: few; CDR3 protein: CASSPRGSRAEAFF
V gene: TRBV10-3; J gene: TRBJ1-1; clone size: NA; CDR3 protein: CAISPGGVNTEAFF
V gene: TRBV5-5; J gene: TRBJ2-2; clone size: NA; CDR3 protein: CASSLRTANTGELFF
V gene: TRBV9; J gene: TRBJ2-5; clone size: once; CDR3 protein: CASSVDTGGKETQYF
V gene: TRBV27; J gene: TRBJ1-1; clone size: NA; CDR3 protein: CASSPQGARMNTEAFF
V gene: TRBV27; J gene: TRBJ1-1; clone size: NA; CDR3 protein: CASSFRDKNTEAFF